What follows describes a single T cell receptor (beta chain). The junction does not match germline at one end; this may be a read error. This sample's RNA came from whole unsorted tissue. The normal lung tissue was taken more than 3 cm from the tumor edge. Newly diagnosed lung cancer patients had thoracic surgery in China, August–November 2014, without prior chemotherapy. This record comes from a study of tumor and adjacent non-tumor tissue in lung cancer. A modified ARM-PCR protocol with three rounds of nested PCR amplified TCRbeta. TCRdb itself ran the multiplex PCR reads through MiXCR, one entry per CDR3 protein. Of 50,000 or so distinct CDR3 sequences listed, 74% were seen once; the top ten hold approximately 23%. CDR1 and CDR2 from the germline V gene are LGHNA and YNFKEQ. The CDR3 loop spans 14 amino acids.

This rearrangement joins TRBV4-2 to TRBJ1-2; D gene uncertain. This sequence was found in a woman aged 60-75 years with non-small cell lung cancer. The sequencing sample was made of distant non-tumor lung tissue. The CDR3, as DNA: TGTGTCAGCAGCCTATCAGTAGCCGGTGAAGGCTACACCTTC. It codes for CVSSLSVAGEGYTF.